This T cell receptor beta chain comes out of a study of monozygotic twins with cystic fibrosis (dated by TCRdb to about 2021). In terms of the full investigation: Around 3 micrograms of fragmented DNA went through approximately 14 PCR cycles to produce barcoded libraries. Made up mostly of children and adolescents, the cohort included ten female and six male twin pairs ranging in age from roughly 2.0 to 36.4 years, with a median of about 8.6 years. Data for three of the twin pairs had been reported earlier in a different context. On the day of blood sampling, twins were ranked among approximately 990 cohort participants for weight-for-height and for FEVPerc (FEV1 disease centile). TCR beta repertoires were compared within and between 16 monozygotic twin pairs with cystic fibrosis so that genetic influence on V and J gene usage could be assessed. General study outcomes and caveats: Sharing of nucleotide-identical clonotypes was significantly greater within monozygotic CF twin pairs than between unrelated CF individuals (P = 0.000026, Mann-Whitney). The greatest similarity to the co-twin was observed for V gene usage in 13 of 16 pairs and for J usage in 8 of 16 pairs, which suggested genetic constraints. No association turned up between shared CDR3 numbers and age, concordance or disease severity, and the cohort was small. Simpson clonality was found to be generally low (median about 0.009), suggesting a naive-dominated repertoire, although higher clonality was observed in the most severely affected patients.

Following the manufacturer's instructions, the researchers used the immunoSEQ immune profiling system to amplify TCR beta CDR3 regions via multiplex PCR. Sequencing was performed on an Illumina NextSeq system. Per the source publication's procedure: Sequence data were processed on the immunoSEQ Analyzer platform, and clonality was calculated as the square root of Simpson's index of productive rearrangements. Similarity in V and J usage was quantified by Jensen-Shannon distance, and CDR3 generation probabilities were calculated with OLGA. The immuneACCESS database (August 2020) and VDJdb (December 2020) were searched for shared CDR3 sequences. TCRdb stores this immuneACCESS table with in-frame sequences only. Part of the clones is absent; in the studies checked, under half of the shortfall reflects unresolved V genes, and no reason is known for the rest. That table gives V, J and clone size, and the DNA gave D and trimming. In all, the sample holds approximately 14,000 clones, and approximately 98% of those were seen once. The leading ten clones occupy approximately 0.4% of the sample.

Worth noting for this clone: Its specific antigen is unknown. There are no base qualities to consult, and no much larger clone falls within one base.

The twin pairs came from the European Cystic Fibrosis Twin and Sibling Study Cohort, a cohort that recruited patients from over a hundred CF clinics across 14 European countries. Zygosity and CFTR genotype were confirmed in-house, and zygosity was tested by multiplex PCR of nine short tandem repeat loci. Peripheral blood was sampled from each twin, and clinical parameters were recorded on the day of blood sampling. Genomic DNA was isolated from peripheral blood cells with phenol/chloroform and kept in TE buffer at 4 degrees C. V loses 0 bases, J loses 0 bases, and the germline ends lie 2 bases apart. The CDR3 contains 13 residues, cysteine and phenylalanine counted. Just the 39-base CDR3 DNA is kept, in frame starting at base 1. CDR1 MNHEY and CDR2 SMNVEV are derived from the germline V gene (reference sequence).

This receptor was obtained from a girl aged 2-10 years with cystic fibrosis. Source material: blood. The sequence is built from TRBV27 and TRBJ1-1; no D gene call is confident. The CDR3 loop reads CASSLSMNTEAFF. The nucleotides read TGTGCCAGCAGTTTATCAATGAACACTGAAGCTTTCTTT.